This is a list of T cell receptor beta chains from one sample in a study of shared clonotypes between healthy human individuals. Profiling relied on immunoSEQ multiplex PCR, and the TCRdb table lists in-frame clones only, not all of them. Of around 600,000 clones listed, roughly 98% are singletons. Input material: naive CD8+ T cells sorted from blood. These receptors all come from a man aged 25 to 40 in good health. The CDR3 runs from the conserved cysteine through the conserved F or W. The D gene is left open where the match is weak. Clone size is not always given. Where it is, it says once, few, many or a class for expanded clones.

>NA|TRBV7-9|TRBJ2-2|NA
CASSLGGANTGELFF
TGTGCCAGCAGCTTAGGAGGGGCCAACACCGGGGAGCTGTTTTTT
>NA|TRBV9|TRBJ2-2|few
CASSVNTGELFF
TGTGCCAGCAGCGTCAACACCGGGGAGCTGTTTTTT
>NA|TRBV7-8|TRBJ1-2|NA
CASSLLAAANYGYTF
TGTGCCAGCAGCTTATTGGCTGCCGCGAACTATGGCTACACCTTC
>NA|TRBV27|TRBJ2-2|NA
CASRGTGELFF
TGTGCCAGCAGGGGAACCGGGGAGCTGTTTTTT
>NA|TRBV28|TRBJ2-7|once
CASSLADSYEQYF
TGTGCCAGCAGTTTAGCGGACTCCTACGAGCAGTACTTC
>NA|TRBV5-6|TRBJ2-7|NA
CASSLVQQSYEQYF
TGTGCCAGCAGCTTGGTACAGCAATCCTACGAGCAGTACTTC
>TRBD1|TRBV7-9|TRBJ2-1|NA
CASTPLDRPHNEQFF
TGTGCCAGCACCCCATTGGACAGGCCCCACAATGAGCAGTTCTTC
>NA|TRBV28|TRBJ2-2|NA
CASSYTGELFF
TGTGCCAGCAGTTACACCGGGGAGCTGTTTTTT
>TRBD1|TRBV28|TRBJ2-7|once
CASSQRDRDYEQYF
TGTGCCAGCAGCCAGAGGGACAGGGACTACGAGCAGTACTTC
>NA|TRBV7-2|TRBJ2-1|once
CASSLDWYNEQFF
TGTGCCAGCAGCTTAGACTGGTACAATGAGCAGTTCTTC
>NA|TRBV10-3|TRBJ1-5|NA
CAISDRAGANQPQHF
TGTGCCATCAGTGACCGGGCTGGGGCCAATCAGCCCCAGCATTTT
>NA|TRBV27|TRBJ2-5|NA
CASIMYQETQYF
TGTGCCAGCATTATGTACCAAGAGACCCAGTACTTC
>NA|TRBV4-3|TRBJ2-7|NA
CASSQDSATYEQYF
TGCGCCAGCAGCCAAGACAGTGCGACCTACGAGCAGTACTTC
>TRBD2|TRBV29-1|TRBJ2-1|NA
CSVEGRAGVSSYNEQFF
TGCAGCGTTGAGGGTCGGGCGGGAGTGTCCTCCTACAATGAGCAGTTCTTC
>NA|TRBV29-1|TRBJ2-7|NA
CSVEDAGTYEQYF
TGCAGCGTTGAGGACGCAGGGACCTACGAGCAGTACTTC
>NA|TRBV7-9|TRBJ2-1|NA
CASSPFPTGNEQFF
TGTGCCAGCAGCCCCTTCCCCACTGGGAATGAGCAGTTCTTC
>TRBD2|TRBV28|TRBJ2-5|NA
CASSRGLAGEGGQETQYF
TGTGCCAGCAGCCGCGGACTAGCGGGAGAGGGGGGACAAGAGACCCAGTACTTC
>NA|TRBV27|TRBJ1-1|once
CASSLWAGLDTEAFF
TGTGCCAGCAGTCTGTGGGCTGGGTTGGACACTGAAGCTTTCTTT
>NA|TRBV5-1|TRBJ1-1|NA
CASSPGISTEAFF
TGCGCCAGCAGCCCAGGGATTAGCACTGAAGCTTTCTTT
>TRBD1|TRBV9|TRBJ2-7|NA
CASSPDRVQRDEQYF
TGTGCCAGCAGCCCCGACAGGGTTCAGCGAGACGAGCAGTACTTC
>NA|TRBV10-3|TRBJ2-5|NA
CAISERQAQETQYF
TGTGCCATCAGTGAAAGACAGGCCCAAGAGACCCAGTACTTC
>TRBD2|TRBV2|TRBJ2-7|NA
CASSGEAGGDYEQYF
TGTGCCAGCAGTGGGGAAGCGGGAGGGGACTACGAGCAGTACTTC
>NA|TRBV29-1|TRBJ2-2|NA
CSVEVVPRGRGTGELFF
TGCAGCGTTGAGGTAGTCCCAAGGGGCCGTGGCACCGGGGAGCTGTTTTTT
>TRBD2|TRBV28|TRBJ2-3|NA
CASSASLAGVDTQYF
TGTGCCAGCAGTGCCTCGTTAGCGGGAGTAGATACGCAGTATTTT
>NA|TRBV29-1|TRBJ2-3|NA
CSVERASADTQYF
TGCAGCGTTGAACGTGCCAGCGCAGATACGCAGTATTTT
>TRBD1|TRBV28|TRBJ2-7|NA
CASTRWDSQSTYEQYF
TGTGCCAGCACCCGTTGGGACAGCCAATCGACCTACGAGCAGTACTTC
>TRBD1|TRBV28|TRBJ1-2|once
CASSFIGGEGYGYTF
TGTGCCAGCAGTTTTATAGGGGGCGAGGGGTATGGCTACACCTTC
>TRBD1|TRBV10-3|TRBJ1-1|NA
CAISGDRGATMNTEAFF
TGTGCCATCAGTGGGGACAGGGGGGCTACTATGAACACTGAAGCTTTCTTT
>TRBD2|TRBV27|TRBJ2-1|NA
CASSLAGESGPEQFF
TGTGCCAGCAGTTTAGCGGGAGAGAGTGGGCCTGAGCAGTTCTTC